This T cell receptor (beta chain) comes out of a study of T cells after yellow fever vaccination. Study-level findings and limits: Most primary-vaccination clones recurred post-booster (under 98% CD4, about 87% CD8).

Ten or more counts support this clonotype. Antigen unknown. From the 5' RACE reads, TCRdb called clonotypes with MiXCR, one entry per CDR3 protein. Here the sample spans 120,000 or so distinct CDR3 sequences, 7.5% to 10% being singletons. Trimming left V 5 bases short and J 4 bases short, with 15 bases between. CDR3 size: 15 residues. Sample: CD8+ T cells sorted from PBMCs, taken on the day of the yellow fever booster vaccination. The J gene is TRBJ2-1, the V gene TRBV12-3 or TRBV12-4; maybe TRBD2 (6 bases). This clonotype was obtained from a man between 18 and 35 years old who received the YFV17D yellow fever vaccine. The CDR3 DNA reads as TGTGCCAGCAGTACCGGGGGTGGACTTTACAATGAGCAGTTCTTC. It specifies CASSTGGGLYNEQFF.